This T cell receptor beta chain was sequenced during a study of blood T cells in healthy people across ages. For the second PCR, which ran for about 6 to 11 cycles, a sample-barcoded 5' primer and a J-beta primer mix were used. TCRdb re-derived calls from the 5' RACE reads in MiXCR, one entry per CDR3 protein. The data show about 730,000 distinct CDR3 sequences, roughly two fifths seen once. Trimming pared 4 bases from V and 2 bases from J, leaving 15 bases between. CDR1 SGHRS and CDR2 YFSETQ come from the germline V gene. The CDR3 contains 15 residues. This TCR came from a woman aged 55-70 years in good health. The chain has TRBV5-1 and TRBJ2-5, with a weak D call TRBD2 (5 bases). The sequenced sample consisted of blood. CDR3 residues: CASSPVEGRQETQYF. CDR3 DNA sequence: TGCGCCAGCAGCCCCGTTGAGGGCAGGCAAGAGACCCAGTACTTC.